This entry is about one TCR beta chain. The antigen remains unidentified. From RNA transcripts, TCR beta CDR3 regions were amplified. HTBI primers were the set used in a first-round RT-PCR of the TCR CDR3. TCRdb ran MiXCR on the multiplex PCR reads and lists one entry per CDR3 protein. The sample includes roughly 800,000 distinct CDR3 sequences, around 39% of them seen just once. CDR3 length equals 13 residues. The V end was cut by 6 bases, the J end by 2 bases, with 11 bases between. Germline CDR1 is SNHLY and CDR2 is FYNNEI. This sample was taken from a study of T cells in Graves' hyperthyroidism and ophthalmopathy. Findings and caveats of the study: Most thyroid clonotypes that were expanded above 0.001 also turned up in blood.

This chain joins TRBV2 and TRBJ2-7; D is unclear. The receptor's source is a man aged 18 to 29 with Graves' hyperthyroidism. The sample comprised blood. CDR3 sequence (DNA): TGTGCCAGCAGCTTGAACTTTACCTACGAGCAGTACTTC. Translation: CASSLNFTYEQYF.